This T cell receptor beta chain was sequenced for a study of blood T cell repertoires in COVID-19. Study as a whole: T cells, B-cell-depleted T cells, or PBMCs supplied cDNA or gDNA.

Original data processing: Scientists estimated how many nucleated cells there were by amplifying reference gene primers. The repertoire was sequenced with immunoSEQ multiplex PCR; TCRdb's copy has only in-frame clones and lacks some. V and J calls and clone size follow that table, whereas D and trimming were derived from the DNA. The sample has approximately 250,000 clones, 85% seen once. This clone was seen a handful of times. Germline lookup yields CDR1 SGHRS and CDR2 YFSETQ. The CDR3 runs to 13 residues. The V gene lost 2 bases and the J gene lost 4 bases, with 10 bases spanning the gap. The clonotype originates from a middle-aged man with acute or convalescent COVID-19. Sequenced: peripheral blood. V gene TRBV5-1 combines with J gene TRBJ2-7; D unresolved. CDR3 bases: TGCGCCAGCAGCTTTCTAGTGGGTTACGAGCAGTACTTC. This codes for CASSFLVGYEQYF.